Below, 5 T cell receptor beta chains from the same sample are listed, as sequenced in a study of patients and donors after allogeneic stem cell transplantation. One entry per CDR3 protein, called by TCRdb with MiXCR from the RT-PCR reads. The table has about 960,000 distinct CDR3 sequences, over 15% seen once; the top ten hold around 6%. Sequencing was carried out using blood, either unsorted or a sorted T cell fraction (not recorded which). Receptor source: a human donor who was either an allogeneic HSCT recipient or a stem cell or donor lymphocyte infusion donor (not recorded which). It is not recorded whose cells these are; they may come from a transplant donor.

The J gene is TRBJ2-7, the V gene TRBV4-1, with 10 bases identical to TRBD2. CDR1 and CDR2 from the germline V gene are MGHRA and YSYEKL. The CDR3 totals 15 residues. V shed 2 bases and J 3 bases; nucleotides not matched to a gene: 4. The CDR3 is CASSQWGLAFYEQYF. CDR3 DNA: TGCGCCAGCAGCCAATGGGGACTAGCGTTCTACGAGCAGTACTTC.

This clonotype has a count of ten or more. The rearrangement uses TRBV12-3 or TRBV12-4 and TRBJ2-5; TRBD2 matches at 11 bases. The CDR3 runs to 14 residues. With V trimmed by 6 bases and J by 9 bases, 9 bases remained unmatched. The CDR3 nucleotides read TGTGCCAGCAGCCTCACTAGCGGGGGTGGAGCCCAGTACTTC. Its translation: CASSLTSGGGAQYF.

V is TRBV15 and J is TRBJ2-7; a possible D gene is TRBD1 (5 bases). V lost 4 bases and J 2 bases, leaving 18 bases between the germline ends. The CDR3 covers 16 residues. Germline V gene data show CDR1 as LNHNV and CDR2 as YYDKDF (reference sequence). The CDR3 region has the DNA TGTGCCACCAGCAAAGCACAGGTCCCCAGTCCCTACGAGCAGTACTTC. This gives the protein CATSKAQVPSPYEQYF.

The chain recombines TRBV7-9 with TRBJ2-1; D perhaps matches TRBD1 (6 bases). There are 10 residues in the CDR3. CDR1 SEHNR and CDR2 FQNEAQ come from the germline V gene (reference sequence). CDR3 sequence: CASPGDEQFF. Here the CDR3 DNA reads TGTGCAAGCCCAGGGGATGAGCAGTTCTTC.

There are a few counts of this clonotype. This chain uses TRBV5-5 with TRBJ2-7; tentatively, D is TRBD1 (6 bases). The V gene's germline CDR1 is SGHKS and CDR2 YYEKEE (reference sequence). The CDR3 runs 14 residues. Deletions cut 5 bases from V and 12 bases from J, with 24 bases between. CDR3 sequence: CASSSGGLVEVPYF. CDR3 DNA sequence: TGTGCCAGCAGTTCTGGGGGCTTAGTGGAGGTGCCGTACTTC.